This T cell receptor beta chain came from a study of shared clonotypes between healthy human individuals. Study findings and constraints: Non-shared clonotypes had lower generation probabilities than those shared by all four donors. It was the few donors that limited the genetic and exposure-history diversity represented.

Authors' processing steps: In the immunoSEQ data, sequences were junction-only and lacked quality scores, so filtering differed. Assay: immunoSEQ multiplex PCR; the TCRdb copy retains only in-frame clones and omits some. The V and J calls and the clone size are those of that table, but D and trimming were determined from the DNA. Among approximately 640,000 clones listed, roughly 88% were seen once. This clone was seen ten or more times. Its antigen is not known. This sequence originates from a man between 18 and 35 years old in good health. Some clones in this sample may be carry-over from other donors' samples. The sequenced sample was memory CD8+ T cells from PBMCs. The subset here: CD45RO+ cells pooled with CCR7-negative TemRA cells.

CDR3 sequence: CASSEGEKLFF. The DNA of the CDR3 is TGTGCCAGCAGCGAGGGGGAAAAACTGTTTTTT. The chain combines TRBV6-5 with TRBJ1-4; possibly TRBD1 for D (5 bases). This CDR3 is 11 amino acids long. CDR1 and CDR2 from the germline V gene are MNHEY and SVGAGI. Trimming stripped 6 bases from V and 8 bases from J, with 7 bases between.